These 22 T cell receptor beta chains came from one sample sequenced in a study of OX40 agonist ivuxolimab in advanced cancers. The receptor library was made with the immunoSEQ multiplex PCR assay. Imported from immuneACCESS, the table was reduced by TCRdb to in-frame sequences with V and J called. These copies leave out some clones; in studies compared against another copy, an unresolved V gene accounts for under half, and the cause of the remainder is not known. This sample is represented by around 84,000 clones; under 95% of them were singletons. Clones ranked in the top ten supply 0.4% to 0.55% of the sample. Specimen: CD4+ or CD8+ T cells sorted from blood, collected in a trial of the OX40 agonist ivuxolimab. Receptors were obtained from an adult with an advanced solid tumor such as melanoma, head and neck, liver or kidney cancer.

The CDR3 DNA reads as TGTGCCAGCAGTTGGGGGGCGGGTGAAAAACTGTTTTTT. This gives the protein CASSWGAGEKLFF. V gene TRBV6-1 combines with J gene TRBJ1-4, with a weak D call TRBD1 (6 bases). Deletions cut 5 bases from V and 7 bases from J, with 11 bases between. The CDR3 extends over 13 amino acids. Germline values: CDR1 MNHNS, CDR2 SASEGT.

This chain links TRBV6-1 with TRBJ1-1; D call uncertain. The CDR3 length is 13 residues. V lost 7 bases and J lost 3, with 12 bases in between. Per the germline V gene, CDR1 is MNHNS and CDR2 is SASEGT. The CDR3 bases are TGTGCCAGCAAAGTATGGGAGGACACTGAAGCTTTCTTT. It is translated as CASKVWEDTEAFF.

CDR3 amino acids: CASSFGSEFYNEQFF. DNA for the CDR3: TGTGCCAGCAGCTTCGGTTCGGAATTCTACAATGAGCAGTTCTTC. V and J are TRBV5-4 and TRBJ2-1; D unclear. There are 15 residues in the CDR3. V dropped 2 bases and J dropped 3 bases, with 12 bases sitting between them. Germline CDR1 and CDR2: SGHNT and YYREEE (reference sequence).

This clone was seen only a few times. Here the CDR3 reads CASSFNYGYTF. The CDR3 bases are TGTGCCAGCAGTTTTAACTATGGCTACACCTTC. The V and J genes are TRBV5-6 and TRBJ1-2, with no clear D. V dropped 5 bases and J dropped 1 base, with 3 bases sitting between them. Germline V gives CDR1 SGHDT, CDR2 YYEEEE. The CDR3 is 11 amino acids.

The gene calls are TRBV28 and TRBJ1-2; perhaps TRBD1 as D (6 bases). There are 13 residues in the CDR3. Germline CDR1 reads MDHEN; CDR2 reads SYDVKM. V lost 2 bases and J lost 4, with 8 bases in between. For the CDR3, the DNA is TGTGCCAGCAGTTTACGGACAGTCTATGGCTACACCTTC. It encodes CASSLRTVYGYTF.

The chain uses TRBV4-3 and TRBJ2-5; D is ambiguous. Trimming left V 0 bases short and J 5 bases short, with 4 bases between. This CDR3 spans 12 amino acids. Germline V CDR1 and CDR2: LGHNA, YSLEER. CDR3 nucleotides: TGCGCCAGCAGCCAAGAAGGGGAGACCCAGTACTTC. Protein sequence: CASSQEGETQYF.

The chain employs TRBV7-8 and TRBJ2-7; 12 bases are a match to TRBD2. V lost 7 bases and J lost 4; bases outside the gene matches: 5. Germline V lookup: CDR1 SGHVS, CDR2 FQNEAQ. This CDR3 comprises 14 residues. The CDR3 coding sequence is TGTGCCAGCACCCTACTAGCGGGAGGATACGAGCAGTACTTC. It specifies CASTLLAGGYEQYF.

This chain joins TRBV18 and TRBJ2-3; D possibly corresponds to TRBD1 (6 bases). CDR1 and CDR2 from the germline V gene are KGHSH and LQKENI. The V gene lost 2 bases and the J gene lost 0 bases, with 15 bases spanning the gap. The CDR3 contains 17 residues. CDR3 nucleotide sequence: TGTGCCAGCTCACCAAGGTCCAGAGGGGGAAGCACAGATACGCAGTATTTT. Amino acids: CASSPRSRGGSTDTQYF.

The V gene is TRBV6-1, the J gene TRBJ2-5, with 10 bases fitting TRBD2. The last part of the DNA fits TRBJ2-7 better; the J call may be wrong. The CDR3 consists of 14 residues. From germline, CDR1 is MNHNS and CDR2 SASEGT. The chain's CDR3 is CASFLGLAAYEQYF. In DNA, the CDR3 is TGTGCCAGCTTCCTTGGACTAGCGGCCTACGAGCAGTACTTC.

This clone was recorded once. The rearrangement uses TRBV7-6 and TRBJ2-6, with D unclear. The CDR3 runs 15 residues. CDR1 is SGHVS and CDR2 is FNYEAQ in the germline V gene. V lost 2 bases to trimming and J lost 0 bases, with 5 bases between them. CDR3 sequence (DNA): TGTGCCAGCAGCTTAACGACCTCTGGGGCCAACGTCCTGACTTTC. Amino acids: CASSLTTSGANVLTF.

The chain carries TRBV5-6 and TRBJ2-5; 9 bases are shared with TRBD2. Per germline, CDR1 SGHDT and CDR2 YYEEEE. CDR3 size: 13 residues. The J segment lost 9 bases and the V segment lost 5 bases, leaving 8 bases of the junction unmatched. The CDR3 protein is CASRSAGGRAQYF. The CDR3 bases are TGTGCCAGCAGGTCAGCGGGGGGACGGGCCCAGTACTTC.

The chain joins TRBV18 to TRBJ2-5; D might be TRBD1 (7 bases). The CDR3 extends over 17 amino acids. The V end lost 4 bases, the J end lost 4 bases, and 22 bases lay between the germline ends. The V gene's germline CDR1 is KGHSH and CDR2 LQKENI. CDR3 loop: CASSLRGSGSDGETQYF. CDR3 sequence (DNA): TGTGCCAGCTCACTCAGGGGGAGCGGGTCTGATGGAGAGACCCAGTACTTC.

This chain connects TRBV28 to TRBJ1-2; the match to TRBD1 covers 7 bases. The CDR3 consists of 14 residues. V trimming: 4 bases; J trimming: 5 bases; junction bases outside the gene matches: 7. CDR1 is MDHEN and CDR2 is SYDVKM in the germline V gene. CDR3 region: CASSSGTELYGYTF. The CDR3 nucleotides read TGTGCCAGCAGTTCCGGGACAGAACTTTATGGCTACACCTTC.

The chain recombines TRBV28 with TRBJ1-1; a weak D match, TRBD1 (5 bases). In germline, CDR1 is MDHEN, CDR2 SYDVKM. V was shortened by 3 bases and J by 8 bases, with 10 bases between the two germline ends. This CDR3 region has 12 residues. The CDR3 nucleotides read TGTGCCAGCAGTTTGTACAGGATAGAAGCTTTCTTT. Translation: CASSLYRIEAFF.

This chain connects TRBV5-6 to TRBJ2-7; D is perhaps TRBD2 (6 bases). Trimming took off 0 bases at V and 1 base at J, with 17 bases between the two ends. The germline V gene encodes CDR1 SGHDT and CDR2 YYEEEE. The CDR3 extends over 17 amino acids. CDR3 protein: CASSLAGFVGGSYEQYF. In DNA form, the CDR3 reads TGTGCCAGCAGCTTGGCCGGGTTTGTCGGGGGATCCTACGAGCAGTACTTC.

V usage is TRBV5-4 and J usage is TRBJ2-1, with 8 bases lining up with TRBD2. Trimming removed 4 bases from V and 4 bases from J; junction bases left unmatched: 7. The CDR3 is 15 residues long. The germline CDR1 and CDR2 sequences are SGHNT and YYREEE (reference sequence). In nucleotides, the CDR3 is TGTGCCAGCAGCCCAGGACTAGCAGCTTACAATGAGCAGTTCTTC. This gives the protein CASSPGLAAYNEQFF. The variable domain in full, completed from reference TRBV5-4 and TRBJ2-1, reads ETGVTQSPTHLIKTRGQQVTLRCSSQSGHNTVSWYQQALGQGPQFIFQYYREEENGRGNFPPRFSGLQFPNYSSELNVNALELDDSALYLCASSPGLAAYNEQFFGPGTRLTVL.

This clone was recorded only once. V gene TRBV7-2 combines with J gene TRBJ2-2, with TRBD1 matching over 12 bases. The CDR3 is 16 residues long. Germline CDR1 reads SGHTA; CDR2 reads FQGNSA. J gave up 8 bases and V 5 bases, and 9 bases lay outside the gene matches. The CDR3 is CASSAGQGARWGELFF. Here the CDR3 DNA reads TGTGCCAGCAGCGCGGGACAGGGGGCCCGATGGGGGGAGCTGTTTTTT.

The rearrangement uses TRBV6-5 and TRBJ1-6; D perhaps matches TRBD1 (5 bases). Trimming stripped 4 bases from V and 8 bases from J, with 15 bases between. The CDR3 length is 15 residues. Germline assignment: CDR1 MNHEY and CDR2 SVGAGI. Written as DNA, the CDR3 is TGTGCCAGCAGTTTTGCACTATGGGGGGATTCACCCCTCCACTTT. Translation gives CASSFALWGDSPLHF.

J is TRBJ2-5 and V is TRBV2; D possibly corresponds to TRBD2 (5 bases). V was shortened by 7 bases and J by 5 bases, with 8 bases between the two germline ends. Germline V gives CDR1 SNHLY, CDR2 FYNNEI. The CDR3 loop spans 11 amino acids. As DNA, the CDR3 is TGTGCCAGCACCCCGGGGGAGACCCAGTACTTC. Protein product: CASTPGETQYF.

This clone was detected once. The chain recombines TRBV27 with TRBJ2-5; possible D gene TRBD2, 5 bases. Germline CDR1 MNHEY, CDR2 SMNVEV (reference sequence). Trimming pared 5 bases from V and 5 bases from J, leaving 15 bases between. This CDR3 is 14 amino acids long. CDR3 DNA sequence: TGTGCCAGCAGTCCCTGGACTGAGGCGGAGACCCAGTACTTC. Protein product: CASSPWTEAETQYF.

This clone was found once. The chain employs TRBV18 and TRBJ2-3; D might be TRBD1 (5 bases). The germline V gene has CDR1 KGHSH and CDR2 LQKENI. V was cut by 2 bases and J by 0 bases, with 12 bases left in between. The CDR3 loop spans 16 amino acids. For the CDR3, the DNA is TGTGCCAGCTCACCAAGGGGCTTGTTAAGCACAGATACGCAGTATTTT. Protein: CASSPRGLLSTDTQYF.

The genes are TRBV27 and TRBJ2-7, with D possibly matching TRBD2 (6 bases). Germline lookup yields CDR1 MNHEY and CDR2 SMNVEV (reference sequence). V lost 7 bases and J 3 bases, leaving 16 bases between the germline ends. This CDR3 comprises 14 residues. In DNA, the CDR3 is TGTGCCAGCAAACTCTTAGCGGATCTCTACGAGCAGTACTTC. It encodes CASKLLADLYEQYF.